This T cell receptor (beta chain) was recovered during a study of T-cell memory formation after mild COVID-19. Findings and caveats of the study: Pre-infection memory harbored some responding clones, suggesting cross-reactive memory joined.

CDR1 is SGDLS, CDR2 YYNGEE, per germline. This CDR3 is 15 amino acids long. The V end lost 0 bases, the J end lost 2 bases, and 9 bases lay between the germline ends. This clonotype was seen more than once but under ten times. Antigen: not known. TCRdb used MiXCR to reprocess the 5' RACE reads, holding one entry per CDR3 protein. The sample contains almost 550,000 distinct CDR3 sequences, 20% of which appear only once. The source is an adult woman who had mild COVID-19 (a few samples of this study predate the infection). Cell type and time point are not known. V is TRBV9 and J is TRBJ2-1; D perhaps matches TRBD2 (5 bases). Sequencing used PBMCs or a T cell subset sorted from them (not recorded which). The CDR3 loop reads CASSVDSDPYNEQFF. The CDR3 DNA follows: TGTGCCAGCAGCGTAGATAGCGACCCCTACAATGAGCAGTTCTTC.